The clone carrying this T cell receptor beta chain was observed a few times. The same CDR3 also results from other DNA sequences found in this sample. The data derive from a study of cytomegalovirus exposure and HLA in healthy donors. The PCR contained 60 Vbeta and 13 Jbeta primers. The assay was immunoSEQ multiplex PCR, and TCRdb's table has in-frame clones only and misses some. The data hold 150,000 to 200,000 clones, with around 78% observed a single time. The germline V gene encodes CDR1 SGHRS and CDR2 YFSETQ. This CDR3 has 15 amino acids. After removal of 3 bases from V and 4 bases from J, the junction contained 3 bases not matched to a gene.

The source of this sequence is a man aged 35-49 years in good health and CMV-seronegative. V is TRBV5-1 and J is TRBJ1-5; TRBD1 matches at 11 bases. The sequencing sample was made of PBMCs. CDR3 nucleotides: TGCGCCAGCAGCTCGGGGACAGGGGGGAATCAGCCCCAGCATTTT. Its translation is CASSSGTGGNQPQHF.